This T cell receptor (beta chain) was identified in a study of blood T cell repertoires in COVID-19. About the research overall: PBMCs, B-cell-depleted T cells, or T cells provided the cDNA or gDNA that made up the material.

The authors' processing: Scientists estimated how many nucleated cells there were by amplifying reference gene primers. Measured with immunoSEQ multiplex PCR; TCRdb has only the in-frame clones, and not every one. V and J calls and clone size are copied from that table; D and trimming were computed from the DNA. In the table there are about 130,000 clones, 84% of which are singletons. The CDR3 is made up of 16 amino acids. V dropped 7 bases and J dropped 3 bases, with 18 bases sitting between them. Germline V gives CDR1 SNHLY, CDR2 FYNNEI. Sequenced: peripheral blood. This TCR came from a woman aged 60-75 years with acute or convalescent COVID-19. This chain uses TRBV2 with TRBJ2-2; tentatively, D is TRBD2 (5 bases). The CDR3 loop reads CASKGRGSPDTGELFF. The CDR3 nucleotides read TGTGCCAGCAAGGGTCGTGGGAGCCCGGACACCGGGGAGCTGTTTTTT.